This is a list of T cell receptor beta chains from one sample in a study of CD8 T cells in Susac syndrome. Via MiXCR, TCRdb re-called the immunoSEQ multiplex PCR reads, giving one row per CDR3 protein. This sample has around 170,000 distinct CDR3 sequences, with roughly 95% found just once. Sequencing used CD4+ T cells from PBMCs. The receptors shown here come from a human donor with Susac syndrome. The CDR3 runs from the conserved cysteine through the conserved F or W. D genes are given only for firm matches. Part of the rows lack a size; the others show once, few, many or a class for expanded clones.

>TRBJ2-7|TRBV7-2|.|.
CASSKAAYEQYF
TGTGCCAGCAGTAAAGCCGCCTACGAGCAGTACTTC
>TRBJ2-7|TRBV5-8|.|TRBD2
CASSLLATGSYEQYF
TGTGCCAGCAGCTTACTAGCGACTGGTTCCTACGAGCAGTACTTC
>TRBJ1-6|TRBV27|.|TRBD1
CASSLRDRVSPLHF
TGTGCCAGCAGCCTTCGGGACAGGGTTTCACCCCTCCACTTT
>TRBJ1-5|TRBV30|.|.
CAWTMEGLSNQPQHF
TGTGCCTGGACCATGGAGGGCCTTAGCAATCAGCCCCAGCATTTT
>TRBJ2-5|TRBV14|.|.
CASSQGRDTRLETQYF
TGTGCCAGCAGCCAAGGCCGGGACACACGATTGGAGACCCAGTACTTC
>TRBJ2-1|TRBV19|.|.
CASSIAGGSQYEQFF
TGTGCCAGTAGTATAGCGGGTGGCTCTCAATATGAGCAGTTCTTC
>TRBJ2-7|TRBV29-1|.|TRBD2
CSVLFLGEGRSYEQYF
TGCAGCGTCCTTTTCTTGGGGGAGGGCCGATCGTACGAGCAGTACTTC
>TRBJ2-7|TRBV3-1|.|.
CASSQDALSYEQYF
TGTGCCAGCAGCCAAGATGCCCTATCCTACGAGCAGTACTTC
>TRBJ2-7|TRBV5-4|.|TRBD2
CASSAGLAGTGYEQYF
TGTGCCAGCAGCGCTGGACTAGCGGGAACGGGGTACGAGCAGTACTTC
>TRBJ2-1|TRBV3-1|.|TRBD2
CASSQSSGRAQEQFF
TGTGCCAGCAGCCAGTCTAGCGGGAGGGCCCAAGAGCAGTTCTTC
>TRBJ1-1|TRBV30|.|TRBD1
CAWSVQGAGTEAFF
TGTGCCTGGAGTGTACAGGGGGCTGGCACTGAAGCTTTCTTT
>TRBJ2-7|TRBV9|.|TRBD2
CASSVLAGETHEQYF
TGTGCCAGCAGCGTACTAGCGGGAGAGACCCACGAGCAGTACTTC
>TRBJ2-1|TRBV5-4|.|TRBD2
CASSPRSGGRVEQFF
TGTGCCAGCAGCCCCCGGAGCGGGGGGCGGGTTGAGCAGTTCTTC
>TRBJ2-5|TRBV18|.|.
CASSPRISQETQYF
TGTGCCAGCTCACCCCGGATCAGTCAAGAGACCCAGTACTTC
>TRBJ1-3|TRBV29-1|.|.
CSAASGAGNTIYF
TGCAGCGCCGCGTCAGGGGCTGGAAACACCATATATTTT
>TRBJ2-5|TRBV28|.|TRBD1
CASSSQGAGETQYF
TGTGCCAGCAGTTCCCAGGGGGCAGGGGAGACCCAGTACTTC
>TRBJ2-2|TRBV7-3|few|TRBD2
CASSLTSGNTGELFF
TGTGCCAGCAGCTTGACTAGCGGGAACACCGGGGAGCTGTTTTTT
>TRBJ1-6|TRBV7-9|.|TRBD1
CASSDRGRSPLHF
TGTGCCAGCAGCGACAGGGGGAGATCACCCCTCCACTTT
>TRBJ2-7|TRBV15|.|TRBD1
CATSRAGTGGYEQYF
TGTGCCACCAGCAGAGCCGGGACAGGGGGCTACGAGCAGTACTTC
>TRBJ2-1|TRBV28|.|TRBD2
CASSPGLVGNEQFF
TGTGCCAGCAGCCCGGGACTAGTAGGCAATGAGCAGTTCTTC
>TRBJ2-3|TRBV5-4|.|.
CASSFPSESTDTQYF
TGTGCCAGCAGCTTCCCTAGCGAAAGCACAGATACGCAGTATTTT
>TRBJ1-5|TRBV24-1|few|.
CATSDFAFGSNQPQHF
TGTGCCACCAGTGATTTTGCGTTCGGTAGCAATCAGCCCCAGCATTTT
>TRBJ2-5|TRBV5-1|.|.
CASSLNSEGTQYF
TGCGCCAGCAGCTTGAACAGCGAGGGGACCCAGTACTTC
>TRBJ2-3|TRBV7-8|few|.
CASSFGGALTTDTQYF
TGTGCCAGCAGCTTCGGAGGGGCCCTAACCACAGATACGCAGTATTTT
>TRBJ2-1|TRBV9|.|.
CASSVGGNRDVEQFF
TGTGCCAGCAGCGTAGGAGGTAACAGGGATGTTGAGCAGTTCTTC
>TRBJ1-2|TRBV12-3/TRBV12-4|.|.
CASSALGKGGYTF
TGTGCCAGCAGTGCTTTAGGGAAGGGCGGCTACACCTTC
>TRBJ2-5|TRBV5-1|.|.
CASSLDGVGETQYF
TGCGCCAGCAGCTTGGATGGGGTAGGGGAGACCCAGTACTTC
>TRBJ2-2|TRBV29-1|.|.
CSTTEGTGNTGELFF
TGCAGCACCACAGAGGGAACTGGGAACACCGGGGAGCTGTTTTTT
>TRBJ2-3|TRBV30|.|TRBD2
CAWRPGTSIADTQYF
TGTGCCTGGAGGCCGGGGACTAGCATCGCAGATACGCAGTATTTT
>TRBJ2-1|TRBV6-6|few|.
CASSPHNEQFF
TGTGCCAGCAGCCCCCACAATGAGCAGTTCTTC
>TRBJ2-3|TRBV12-3/TRBV12-4|.|.
CASSPSLRSGTDTQYF
TGTGCCAGCAGTCCCTCTCTTCGAAGCGGGACAGATACGCAGTATTTT